The rows below give T cell receptor beta chains drawn from one sample of a study of blood T cell repertoires in COVID-19. Sequenced by immunoSEQ multiplex PCR; TCRdb stores in-frame clones only, minus some. This sample has tens of thousands of clones, with 91% found just once. Sequencing input: peripheral blood. These receptor sequences come from a man aged 35 to 55 with COVID-19, enrolled during active disease. CDR3s include the opening cysteine and the closing phenylalanine or tryptophan. Fields, in order: J gene, D gene, clone size, V gene, CDR3 protein, CDR3 DNA. A D gene is named only where the DNA matches it firmly. Clone size, where shown, is once, few, many, or a class for clones that have expanded.

J gene: TRBJ1-1; D gene: .; clone size: .; V gene: TRBV5-1; CDR3 protein: CASSSREGASSHFF; CDR3 DNA: TGCGCCAGCAGCTCCCGGGAGGGCGCCAGTTCGCATTTCTTT
J gene: TRBJ2-1; D gene: TRBD2; clone size: .; V gene: TRBV19; CDR3 protein: CASSSGGANNEQFF; CDR3 DNA: TGTGCCAGTAGTAGCGGGGGGGCGAACAATGAGCAGTTCTTC
J gene: TRBJ2-2; D gene: TRBD1; clone size: .; V gene: TRBV5-1; CDR3 protein: CASSLATGDSGELFF; CDR3 DNA: TGCGCCAGCAGCCTGGCGACAGGGGATTCCGGGGAGCTGTTTTTT
J gene: TRBJ1-2; D gene: .; clone size: .; V gene: TRBV12-3/TRBV12-4; CDR3 protein: CASSGDSPGYTF; CDR3 DNA: TGTGCCAGCAGTGGAGACAGCCCCGGCTACACCTTC
J gene: TRBJ2-7; D gene: .; clone size: .; V gene: TRBV5-1; CDR3 protein: CASSDSDEQYF; CDR3 DNA: TGCGCCAGCAGCGATTCAGACGAGCAGTACTTC
J gene: TRBJ2-7; D gene: TRBD2; clone size: .; V gene: TRBV2; CDR3 protein: CASSEGGRMDEQYF; CDR3 DNA: TGTGCCAGCAGTGAAGGCGGGAGAATGGACGAGCAGTACTTC
J gene: TRBJ1-5; D gene: .; clone size: .; V gene: TRBV2; CDR3 protein: CASSEADSNQPQHF; CDR3 DNA: TGTGCCAGCAGTGAGGCAGATAGCAATCAGCCCCAGCATTTT
J gene: TRBJ1-1; D gene: .; clone size: .; V gene: TRBV30; CDR3 protein: CAWRRKGTEAFF; CDR3 DNA: TGTGCCTGGAGACGTAAGGGGACTGAAGCTTTCTTT
J gene: TRBJ1-1; D gene: .; clone size: .; V gene: TRBV27; CDR3 protein: CASSPLQGVGLYTEAFF; CDR3 DNA: TGTGCCAGCAGTCCACTACAGGGAGTTGGGTTGTACACTGAAGCTTTCTTT
J gene: TRBJ2-1; D gene: TRBD1; clone size: .; V gene: TRBV19; CDR3 protein: CASSLRTGGASSSYNEQFF; CDR3 DNA: TGTGCCAGTAGTTTAAGGACAGGGGGCGCCTCTAGCTCCTACAATGAGCAGTTCTTC
J gene: TRBJ1-5; D gene: .; clone size: few; V gene: TRBV25-1; CDR3 protein: CASSESGPRGAVAQHF; CDR3 DNA: TGTGCCAGCAGTGAATCCGGTCCCCGGGGGGCTGTAGCCCAGCATTTT
J gene: TRBJ1-1; D gene: .; clone size: .; V gene: TRBV30; CDR3 protein: CAWRPDNGDTEAFF; CDR3 DNA: TGTGCCTGGAGGCCGGACAACGGAGACACTGAAGCTTTCTTT
J gene: TRBJ2-7; D gene: TRBD1; clone size: .; V gene: TRBV7-2; CDR3 protein: CASSLAGTGNPHEQYF; CDR3 DNA: TGTGCCAGCAGCTTGGCCGGGACAGGGAATCCCCACGAGCAGTACTTC
J gene: TRBJ1-6; D gene: .; clone size: .; V gene: TRBV5-1; CDR3 protein: CASSLESPNSPLHF; CDR3 DNA: TGCGCCAGCAGCTTGGAATCTCCTAATTCACCCCTCCACTTT
J gene: TRBJ2-5; D gene: TRBD1; clone size: .; V gene: TRBV7-7; CDR3 protein: CASSPGQGGRETQYF; CDR3 DNA: TGTGCCAGCAGCCCGGGACAGGGAGGCCGGGAGACCCAGTACTTC
J gene: TRBJ2-1; D gene: .; clone size: .; V gene: TRBV6-5; CDR3 protein: CASILTSREQFF; CDR3 DNA: TGTGCCAGCATTTTGACCTCTAGGGAGCAGTTCTTC
J gene: TRBJ2-5; D gene: TRBD1; clone size: .; V gene: TRBV2; CDR3 protein: CASSLTRGQGQETQYF; CDR3 DNA: TGTGCCAGCAGTCTCACGCGGGGACAGGGGCAAGAGACCCAGTACTTC
J gene: TRBJ2-7; D gene: .; clone size: .; V gene: TRBV3-1/TRBV3-2; CDR3 protein: CASSQDGARTYEQYF; CDR3 DNA: TGTGCCAGCAGCCAAGATGGGGCCAGGACCTACGAGCAGTACTTC
J gene: TRBJ1-5; D gene: .; clone size: .; V gene: TRBV4-1; CDR3 protein: CASSQVGQFQPQHF; CDR3 DNA: TGCGCCAGCAGCCAAGTTGGACAGTTTCAGCCCCAGCATTTT
J gene: TRBJ1-5; D gene: TRBD1; clone size: .; V gene: TRBV7-9; CDR3 protein: CASSPTGENQPQHF; CDR3 DNA: TGTGCCAGCAGCCCTACAGGGGAAAATCAGCCCCAGCATTTT
J gene: TRBJ1-2; D gene: TRBD1; clone size: .; V gene: TRBV5-1; CDR3 protein: CASSLAGRGDYGYTF; CDR3 DNA: TGCGCCAGCAGCTTGGCGGGCAGGGGGGACTATGGCTACACCTTC
J gene: TRBJ1-2; D gene: TRBD1; clone size: .; V gene: TRBV19; CDR3 protein: CASSTQDRGLRNF; CDR3 DNA: TGTGCCAGTAGTACGCAGGACAGGGGGCTGAGGAACTTC